The rows below give T cell receptor beta chains drawn from one sample of a study of blood T cell repertoires in COVID-19. The repertoire was sequenced with immunoSEQ multiplex PCR; TCRdb's copy has only in-frame clones and lacks some. The sample shows 200,000 to 300,000 clones, just under 85% of them seen only once. Sequencing was performed on peripheral blood. The source of these receptors is an elderly man with acute or convalescent COVID-19. Each CDR3 is given with its conserved first and last residue. D genes are given only for firm matches. Clone size is stated in some rows and not others, as once, few, many or a class when expanded.

V	J	D	size	DNA	CDR3
TRBV5-1	TRBJ1-4	NA	NA	TGCGCCAGCAGCTCCACTGTTGCAACTAATGAAAAACTGTTTTTT	CASSSTVATNEKLFF
TRBV13	TRBJ1-6	TRBD1	NA	TGTGCCAGCAGCTTCCGGGACAGGGGGCTTTGGTCCTATAATTCACCCCTCCACTTT	CASSFRDRGLWSYNSPLHF
TRBV5-1	TRBJ2-1	NA	NA	TGCGCCAGCAGCTTGCGAGATTACAATGAGCAGTTCTTC	CASSLRDYNEQFF
TRBV28	TRBJ1-2	TRBD1	NA	TGTGCCAGCAGTTCGACAGGGTCAGCTCCTGGCTACACCTTC	CASSSTGSAPGYTF
TRBV27	TRBJ2-1	TRBD2	NA	TGTGCCAGCAGTTTAGGCTGGCGGCGGGGGGGATACAATGAGCAGTTCTTC	CASSLGWRRGGYNEQFF
TRBV27	TRBJ1-2	TRBD1	NA	TGTGCCAGCAGTGGGACAGGTCCAGGCTATGGCTACACCTTC	CASSGTGPGYGYTF
TRBV2	TRBJ1-4	NA	NA	TGTGCCAGCAGCCCGCTATGGGTGGGCGAAAAACTGTTTTTT	CASSPLWVGEKLFF
TRBV5-8	TRBJ1-6	NA	NA	TGTGCCAGCAGCTTGGGACAGCTTTCCTCCTATAATTCACCCCTCCACTTT	CASSLGQLSSYNSPLHF
TRBV19	TRBJ1-2	TRBD1	NA	TGTGCCAGTACCAAAACAGGGGGGTCTAACTATGGCTACACCTTC	CASTKTGGSNYGYTF
TRBV2	TRBJ2-2	NA	NA	TGTGCCAGCAGAGGAGGGAGTGCGGCCGGGGAGCTGTTTTTT	CASRGGSAAGELFF
TRBV2	TRBJ1-6	NA	NA	TGTGCCAGCAGCGGTAGTCGGGTCCCACCCCTCCACTTT	CASSGSRVPPLHF
TRBV2	TRBJ1-6	NA	NA	TGTGCCAGCAGTGACTTAGCTGAAACCCTCCACTTT	CASSDLAETLHF
TRBV3-1/TRBV3-2	TRBJ2-7	TRBD2	few	TGTGCCAGCAGCCAAAGCCGGACTAGCGGAACGAACTACGAGCAGTACTTC	CASSQSRTSGTNYEQYF
TRBV5-6	TRBJ1-2	NA	NA	TGTGCCAGCAGCTTTTTAGGAGGGAACTATGGCTACACCTTC	CASSFLGGNYGYTF
TRBV28	TRBJ1-2	TRBD1	NA	TGTGCCAGCAGCCCTGGGGACAGGGAAAACTATGGCTACACCTTC	CASSPGDRENYGYTF
TRBV5-1	TRBJ2-4	NA	NA	TGCGCCAGCAGCTTAAGGCCCCTAGAGGGGGAAGGGGCCAAAAACATTCAGTACTTC	CASSLRPLEGEGAKNIQYF
TRBV10-1	TRBJ1-5	NA	NA	TGCGCCAGCAGCCGACAGCTAAATCAGCCCCAGCATTTT	CASSRQLNQPQHF